Given below is one T cell receptor (beta chain) in context. Study processing details: Amplification of reference gene primers was used by the study to estimate nucleated cell counts. Measured with immunoSEQ multiplex PCR; TCRdb has only the in-frame clones, and not every one. V and J calls and clone size are those listed in that table; D and trimming were worked out from the DNA. The table shows 130,000 to 150,000 clones, with approximately 80% occurring only once. The data belong to a study of blood T cell repertoires in COVID-19. About the study: Acute and convalescent COVID-19 samples came from the United States, Italy and Spain. Nucleic acid was either cDNA or gDNA, and it came from T cells, B-cell-depleted T cells, or PBMCs.

The V and J ends lost 5 bases and 1 base, in that order; junction bases with no gene match: 5. Germline lookup yields CDR1 MNHNY and CDR2 SVGAGI (reference sequence). The CDR3 is 15 residues long. Sequencing was done on a sample of peripheral blood. The sequence came from a woman older than 75 in a cohort sampled during active or convalescent COVID-19. This chain uses TRBV6-6 with TRBJ1-5; 7 positions match TRBD1. The CDR3 region has the DNA TGTGCCAGCAGTAAGGACAGGAGAAGCAATCAGCCCCAGCATTTT. It is translated as CASSKDRRSNQPQHF.